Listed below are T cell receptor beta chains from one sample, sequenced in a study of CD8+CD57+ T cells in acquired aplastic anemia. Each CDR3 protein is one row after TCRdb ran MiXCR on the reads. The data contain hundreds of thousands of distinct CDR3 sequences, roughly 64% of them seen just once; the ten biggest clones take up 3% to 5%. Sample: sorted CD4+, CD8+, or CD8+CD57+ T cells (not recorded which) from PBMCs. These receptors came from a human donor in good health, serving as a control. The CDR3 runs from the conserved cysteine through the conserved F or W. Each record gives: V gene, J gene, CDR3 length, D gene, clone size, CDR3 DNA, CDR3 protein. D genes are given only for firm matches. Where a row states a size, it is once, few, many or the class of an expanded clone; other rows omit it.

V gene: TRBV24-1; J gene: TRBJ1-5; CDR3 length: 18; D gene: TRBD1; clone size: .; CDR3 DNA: TGTGCCACCAGTGATCGAACAGGGGGATACAAGGACAATCAGCCCCAGCATTTT; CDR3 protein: CATSDRTGGYKDNQPQHF
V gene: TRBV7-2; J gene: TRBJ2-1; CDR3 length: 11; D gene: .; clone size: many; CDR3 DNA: TGTGCCAGCACTATAAACAATGAGCAGTTCTTC; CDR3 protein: CASTINNEQFF
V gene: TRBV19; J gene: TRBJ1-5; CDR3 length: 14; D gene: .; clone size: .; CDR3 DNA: TGTGCCACTAGTCCAGAGGGAACGGATCAGCCCCAGCATTTT; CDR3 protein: CATSPEGTDQPQHF
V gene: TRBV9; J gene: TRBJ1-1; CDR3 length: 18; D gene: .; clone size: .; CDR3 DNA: TGTGCCAGCAGCGGGGGGCCGCGAAATTCACCCATGAACACTGAAGCTTTCTTT; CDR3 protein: CASSGGPRNSPMNTEAFF
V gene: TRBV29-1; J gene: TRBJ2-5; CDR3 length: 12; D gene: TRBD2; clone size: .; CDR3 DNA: TGCAGCGTTGTGGCTAGCGGGCCGGTAAGACACTTC; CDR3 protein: CSVVASGPVRHF
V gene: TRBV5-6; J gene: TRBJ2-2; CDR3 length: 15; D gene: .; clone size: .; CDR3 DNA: TGTGCCAGCAGCTCACAGGTTGGTATCACCGGGGAGCTGTTTTTT; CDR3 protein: CASSSQVGITGELFF
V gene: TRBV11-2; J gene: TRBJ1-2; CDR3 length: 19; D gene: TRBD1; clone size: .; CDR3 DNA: TGTGCCAGCACCCCAGCGGTCCAGGGCAGGGGGTGGAAAAACTATGGCTACACCTTC; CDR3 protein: CASTPAVQGRGWKNYGYTF
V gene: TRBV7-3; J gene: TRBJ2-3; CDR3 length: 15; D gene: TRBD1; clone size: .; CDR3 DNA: TGTGCCAGCAGCTTAGGATCAACAGGGGCGTATGCGCAGTATTTT; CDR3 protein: CASSLGSTGAYAQYF
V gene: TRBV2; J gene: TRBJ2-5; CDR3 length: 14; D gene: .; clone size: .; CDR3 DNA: TGTGCCAGCAGTGGTTACAGGGAGGGTGAGAAACAGTACTTC; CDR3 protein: CASSGYREGEKQYF
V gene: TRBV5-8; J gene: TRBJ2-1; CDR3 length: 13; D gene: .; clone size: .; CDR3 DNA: TGTGCCAGCAGCTCCTCACGACGTAATGAGCAGTTCTTC; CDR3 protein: CASSSSRRNEQFF
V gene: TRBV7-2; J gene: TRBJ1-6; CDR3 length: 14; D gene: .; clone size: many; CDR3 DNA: TGTGCCAGCAGCCTAAACTATGGGGGTTCACCCCTCCACTTT; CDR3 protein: CASSLNYGGSPLHF
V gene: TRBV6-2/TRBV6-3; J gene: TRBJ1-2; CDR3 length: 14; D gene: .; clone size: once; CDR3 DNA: TGTGCCAGCATCGCGACAGAGCCGCTTTATGGCTACACCTTC; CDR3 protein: CASIATEPLYGYTF
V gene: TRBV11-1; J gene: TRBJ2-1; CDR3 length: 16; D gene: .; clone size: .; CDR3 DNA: TGTGCCAGCAGCATCCTAACCCCCGGCTCCTACAATGAGCAGTTCTTC; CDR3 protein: CASSILTPGSYNEQFF
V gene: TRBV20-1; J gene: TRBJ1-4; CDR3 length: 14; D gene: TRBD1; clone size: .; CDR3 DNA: TGCAGTGCCAGCAGGACAGGGGTGAATGAAAAACTGTTTTTT; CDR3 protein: CSASRTGVNEKLFF
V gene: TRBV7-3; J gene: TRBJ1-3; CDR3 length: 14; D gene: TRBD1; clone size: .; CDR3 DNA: TGTGCCAGCAGCTTAAACCCGGGACAGGTGATGATAGGCTTT; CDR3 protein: CASSLNPGQVMIGF
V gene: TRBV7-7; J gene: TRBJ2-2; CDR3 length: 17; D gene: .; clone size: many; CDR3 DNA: TGTGCTAGCAGCTTAGCGATTGGTCGGGGGAACACCGGGGAGCTGTTTTTT; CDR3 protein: CASSLAIGRGNTGELFF